The next 20 T cell receptor beta chains were all read from a single sample in a study of blood T cell repertoires in COVID-19. Sequencing used immunoSEQ multiplex PCR; TCRdb keeps in-frame clones, though not all of them. The table has roughly 120,000 clones, 80% to 90% seen once. Material for sequencing was peripheral blood. The receptors shown here come from a man aged 35 to 55 with acute or convalescent COVID-19.

The chain uses TRBV12-5 and TRBJ2-3; D is possibly TRBD1 (5 bases). CDR3 size: 15 residues. The germline gives CDR1 LGHNT, CDR2 FRNRAP. Deletions cut 1 base from V and 3 bases from J, with 11 bases between. CDR3 amino acids: CASGLGRVLTDTQYF. CDR3 nucleotides: TGTGCTAGTGGTTTGGGCAGGGTACTAACAGATACGCAGTATTTT.

The V and J genes are TRBV7-3 and TRBJ2-1; D not certain. Germline CDR1 is SGHTA and CDR2 is FQGTGA. The CDR3 runs 15 residues. Trimming took 0 bases from V and 1 from J, leaving 7 bases between them. The CDR3 spells CASSLTAGSYNEQFF. CDR3 nucleotide sequence: TGTGCCAGCAGCTTAACGGCCGGGTCCTACAATGAGCAGTTCTTC.

V usage is TRBV4-1 and J usage is TRBJ2-3, with TRBD2 matching 7 bases. The germline gives CDR1 MGHRA, CDR2 YSYEKL. The CDR3 is 15 amino acids. V dropped 7 bases and J dropped 3; count of bases not matched to a gene: 10. Here the CDR3 reads CASTPWAGETDTQYF. The DNA of the CDR3 is TGCGCCAGCACCCCCTGGGCGGGAGAGACAGATACGCAGTATTTT.

This clone was counted between two and nine times. J is TRBJ2-5 and V is TRBV29-1; no definite D call. With 6 bases removed from V and 5 bases from J, the gap between germline ends came to 19 bases. CDR1 SQVTM and CDR2 ANQGSEA come from the germline V gene. CDR3 length: 14 amino acids. CDR3 residues: CSVRDRPRWETQYF. The CDR3 nucleotides read TGCAGCGTCCGTGACCGACCGCGGTGGGAGACCCAGTACTTC.

The chain is built from TRBV18 and TRBJ2-3; 8 bases line up with TRBD2. The CDR3 covers 16 residues. Germline CDR1 is KGHSH and CDR2 is LQKENI. V lost 3 bases, J lost 0 bases, and 5 bases stayed unmatched. In DNA form, the CDR3 reads TGTGCCAGCTCACCTAGAACTAGCGGTAGCACAGATACGCAGTATTTT. Its protein is CASSPRTSGSTDTQYF.

The chain is built from TRBV18 and TRBJ1-1, with D possibly TRBD1 on 5 matching bases. Germline CDR1 is KGHSH and CDR2 is LQKENI. The CDR3 spans 14 residues. Trimming stripped 0 bases from V and 10 bases from J, with 15 bases between. CDR3 bases: TGTGCCAGCTCACCACCGGACACCCGAGGATTAGCTTTCTTT. Its translation is CASSPPDTRGLAFF.

This chain joins TRBV1 and TRBJ1-5. TRBV1 is described as a pseudogene. The length of the CDR3 is 16 residues. CDR3 residues: CTSSQGTGISNQPQHF. The CDR3 DNA reads as TGCACCAGCAGCCAAGGGACGGGGATTAGCAATCAGCCCCAGCATTTT.

The V and J genes are TRBV3-1 (or the pseudogene TRBV3-2) and TRBJ1-4; 7 nucleotides agree with TRBD1. V lost 6 bases, J lost 8 bases, and 9 bases stayed unmatched. The germline V gene has CDR1 LGHDT and CDR2 YNNKEL (reference sequence). This CDR3 comprises 14 residues. CDR3 coding DNA: TGTGCCAGCAGTCACCGACAGGGAGGCGAAAAACTGTTTTTT. It translates to CASSHRQGGEKLFF.

This chain connects TRBV5-1 to TRBJ2-7, with 8 bases lining up with TRBD2. Looked up from germline, CDR1 is SGHRS and CDR2 is YFSETQ. V was clipped by 4 bases and J by 3 bases; unmatched bases: 3. This CDR3 region has 13 residues. The CDR3 region is CASSPGLGYEQYF. The CDR3 DNA sequence: TGCGCCAGCAGCCCGGGACTAGGCTACGAGCAGTACTTC.

V and J are TRBV5-8 and TRBJ1-4; no definite D call. The V gene's germline CDR1 is SGHTS and CDR2 YDEGEE. V was clipped by 7 bases and J by 3 bases, with 16 bases between them. There are 15 residues in the CDR3. CDR3 bases: TGTGCCAGCGCGGCAAGTGGTTGGGCTAATGAAAAACTGTTTTTT. It is translated as CASAASGWANEKLFF.

The genes are TRBV11-2 and TRBJ2-7, with 12 bases that match TRBD2. Per the germline V gene, CDR1 is SGHAT and CDR2 is FQNNGV. The CDR3 has 16 residues. V dropped 3 bases and J dropped 6; count of bases not matched to a gene: 9. The chain's CDR3 is CASSFGTSGSWSEQYF. DNA of the CDR3: TGTGCCAGCAGCTTTGGGACTAGCGGGTCATGGAGCGAGCAGTACTTC.

The rearrangement joins TRBV10-1 to TRBJ2-5; 12 bases align to TRBD1. The V and J ends lost 5 bases and 3 bases, in that order; junction bases with no gene match: 4. The CDR3 totals 15 residues. Germline V gene lookup returns CDR1 WNHNN and CDR2 SYGVQD (reference sequence). The CDR3 region is CASSLGTGGKETQYF. CDR3 nucleotide sequence: TGCGCCAGCAGTCTCGGGACAGGGGGCAAAGAGACCCAGTACTTC.

The CDR3 sequence is CASSPQQGSQTQYF. In nucleotides, the CDR3 is TGTGCCAGCAGCCCTCAACAGGGTTCTCAGACCCAGTACTTC. V gene TRBV11-3 combines with J gene TRBJ2-5, with a tentative D call TRBD1 (6 bases). The CDR3 has 14 amino acids. Trimming removed 5 bases from V and 6 bases from J, with 16 bases in between. CDR1 and CDR2 from the germline V gene are SGHNT and YENEEA.

This chain connects TRBV7-3 to TRBJ2-3; D perhaps matches TRBD1 (6 bases). There are 15 residues in the CDR3. V shed 2 bases and J shed 7 bases, with 16 bases lying between them. Looked up from germline, CDR1 is SGHTA and CDR2 is FQGTGA. The CDR3 DNA reads as TGTGCCAGCAGCTTAGGGGCAGGGACACACTATACGCAGTATTTT. It is translated as CASSLGAGTHYTQYF.

The chain links TRBV3-1 (or the pseudogene TRBV3-2) to TRBJ2-5; D gene unclear. Per germline, CDR1 LGHDT and CDR2 YNNKEL (reference sequence). The CDR3 contains 15 residues. V lost 1 base and J 4 bases, leaving 13 bases between the germline ends. The CDR3 DNA reads TGTGCCAGCAGCCAAGGCCCTGGCACCATAGAGACCCAGTACTTC. Protein: CASSQGPGTIETQYF.

This clone was counted only a few times. This chain connects TRBV7-8 to TRBJ1-5, with unresolved D. This CDR3 has 15 residues. V lost 1 base, J lost 7 bases, and 14 bases lay in between. Germline CDR1 is SGHVS and CDR2 is FQNEAQ. The CDR3 DNA reads as TGTGCCAGCAGCTTAGATGGGCTACGGGAGCAGCCCCAGCATTTT. Protein product: CASSLDGLREQPQHF.

The V and J genes are TRBV24-1 and TRBJ1-2; D is unclear. Trimming removed 3 bases from V and 6 bases from J, with 13 bases in between. The CDR3 has 14 residues. The germline CDR1 and CDR2 sequences are KGHDR and SFDVKD. This CDR3 is CATSDIPPRDGYTF. CDR3 sequence (DNA): TGTGCCACCAGTGATATCCCCCCGAGGGATGGCTACACCTTC.

The rearrangement uses TRBV6-5 and TRBJ2-3; D may be TRBD2 (6 bases). Germline CDR1 is MNHEY and CDR2 is SVGAGI. V was clipped by 6 bases and J by 2 bases, with 12 bases between them. The CDR3 consists of 14 residues. CDR3: CASSRDFYTDTQYF. DNA for the CDR3: TGTGCCAGCAGCCGGGACTTCTACACAGATACGCAGTATTTT.

V and J are TRBV18 and TRBJ1-1; tentatively, D is TRBD1 (5 bases). The CDR3 contains 15 residues. CDR1 KGHSH and CDR2 LQKENI come from the germline V gene. Trimming cost V 0 bases and J 5 bases, with 13 bases left between them. The CDR3 nucleotides read TGTGCCAGCTCACCACCTGCGGGAAAGGGGACTGAAGCTTTCTTT. Encoded protein: CASSPPAGKGTEAFF.

This clone has just a few counts. The chain recombines TRBV3-1 (or the pseudogene TRBV3-2) with TRBJ2-7; TRBD2 matches at 10 bases. This CDR3 has 16 amino acids. V was clipped by 0 bases and J by 3 bases; unmatched bases: 5. Germline V gives CDR1 LGHDT, CDR2 YNNKEL (reference sequence). CDR3 in amino acids: CASSQDLRLAGYEQYF. The CDR3 DNA is TGTGCCAGCAGCCAAGATCTTCGACTAGCGGGCTACGAGCAGTACTTC.